These 9 T cell receptor beta chains originate from one sample sequenced in a study of cytomegalovirus exposure and HLA in healthy donors. The PCR ran on 60 Vbeta and 13 Jbeta primers. TCRdb's table, derived via immunoSEQ multiplex PCR, lists solely in-frame clones and lacks some. The repertoire holds 100,000 to 130,000 clones, 82% seen once, with roughly 2.6% in the top ten. Sequencing was performed on PBMCs. Receptors were obtained from a man aged 30 to 39 in good health and CMV-seropositive.

The chain combines TRBV29-1 with TRBJ1-2; 7 bases are a match to TRBD1. Germline-derived CDR1 and CDR2 are SQVTM and ANQGSEA. This CDR3 has 17 residues. Unmatched junction bases numbered 13, after V lost 3 bases and J lost 0 bases. This CDR3 reads CSVDATRRDRTNYGYTF. The CDR3 nucleotides read TGCAGCGTTGATGCCACGCGCCGGGACAGAACTAACTATGGCTACACCTTC.

The sample holds one count of this clone. This chain connects TRBV5-6 to TRBJ2-5, with 7 bases aligning to TRBD2. Germline V gene data show CDR1 as SGHDT and CDR2 as YYEEEE. V dropped 6 bases and J dropped 7; count of bases not matched to a gene: 6. The CDR3 has 12 amino acids. The CDR3 spells CASTSREGTQYF. Written as DNA, the CDR3 is TGTGCCAGCACATCGAGGGAGGGGACCCAGTACTTC. The whole variable domain, remainder taken from reference TRBV5-6 and TRBJ2-5, is DAGVTQSPTHLIKTRGQQVTLRCSPKSGHDTVSWYQQALGQGPQFIFQYYEEEERQRGNFPDRFSGHQFPNYSSELNVNALLLGDSALYLCASTSREGTQYFGPGTRLLVL.

The V call is TRBV10-2, the J call TRBJ1-2; D gene unclear. CDR1 is WSHSY, CDR2 SAAADI, per germline. Trimming stripped 0 bases from V and 8 bases from J, with 19 bases between. CDR3 length: 16 residues. The CDR3 loop reads CASSESYLLSLWGYTF. The CDR3 DNA sequence: TGCGCCAGCAGTGAGTCATACCTACTATCCCTATGGGGCTACACCTTC.

The chain links TRBV5-1 to TRBJ2-5, with TRBD2 matching over 9 bases. CDR1 and CDR2 (germline): SGHRS, YFSETQ. CDR3 length: 17 residues. After removal of 7 bases from V and 5 bases from J, the junction contained 18 bases not matched to a gene. The CDR3 loop is CASHEEDTSGGMETQYF. Here the CDR3 DNA reads TGCGCCAGCCACGAGGAAGACACAAGCGGGGGGATGGAGACCCAGTACTTC.

This clone has a handful of counts. This rearrangement joins TRBV5-1 to TRBJ2-2, with 7 bases that match TRBD2. With 3 bases clipped from V and 4 bases from J, the junction kept 9 bases outside the gene matches. The germline V gene has CDR1 SGHRS and CDR2 YFSETQ. The CDR3 sequence is 16 residues long. CDR3 in amino acids: CASSSSAGLTTGELFF. CDR3 DNA: TGCGCCAGCAGCTCCTCAGCGGGGTTAACCACCGGGGAGCTGTTTTTT. Full variable domain (missing parts from reference TRBV5-1 and TRBJ2-2): KAGVTQTPRYLIKTRGQQVTLSCSPISGHRSVSWYQQTPGQGLQFLFEYFSETQRNKGNFPGRFSGRQFSNSRSEMNVSTLELGDSALYLCASSSSAGLTTGELFFGEGSRLTVL.

The rearrangement joins TRBV2 to TRBJ1-6, with a tentative D call TRBD1 (5 bases). This CDR3 region has 15 residues. Trimming shortened V by 0 bases and J by 2 bases, and 5 bases separated the two germline ends. Looked up from germline, CDR1 is SNHLY and CDR2 is FYNNEI. In nucleotides, the CDR3 is TGTGCCAGCAGTGAAGCACAGGCCTATAATTCACCCCTCCACTTT. This gives the protein CASSEAQAYNSPLHF.

The rearrangement uses TRBV6-5 and TRBJ1-5, with 9 positions matching TRBD1. With V trimmed by 5 bases and J by 7 bases, 6 bases remained unmatched. CDR3 length equals 14 residues. Germline CDR1 and CDR2: MNHEY and SVGAGI. CDR3 sequence (DNA): TGTGCCAGCAGTCTGGACAGGGGAGGCCAGCCCCAGCATTTT. The encoded protein is CASSLDRGGQPQHF.

As concerns this clone: The junction differs from germline at one of its ends, possibly a read error. The chain employs TRBV7-9 and TRBJ2-5; D not certain. CDR3 length equals 11 residues. The germline V gene encodes CDR1 SEHNR and CDR2 FQNEAQ (reference sequence). For the CDR3, the DNA is TGTTCCAGCAGCTCAGCCTACGCCCAGTACTTC. Translated: CSSSSAYAQYF.

This chain uses TRBV2 with TRBJ2-5; 10 nucleotides line up with TRBD1. The germline V gene encodes CDR1 SNHLY and CDR2 FYNNEI. The CDR3 runs 14 residues. The ends lost 9 bases at V and 3 bases at J; junction bases unmatched: 7. CDR3 sequence: CASIPGTGEETQYF. The CDR3 coding sequence is TGTGCCAGTATTCCTGGGACAGGGGAAGAGACCCAGTACTTC.